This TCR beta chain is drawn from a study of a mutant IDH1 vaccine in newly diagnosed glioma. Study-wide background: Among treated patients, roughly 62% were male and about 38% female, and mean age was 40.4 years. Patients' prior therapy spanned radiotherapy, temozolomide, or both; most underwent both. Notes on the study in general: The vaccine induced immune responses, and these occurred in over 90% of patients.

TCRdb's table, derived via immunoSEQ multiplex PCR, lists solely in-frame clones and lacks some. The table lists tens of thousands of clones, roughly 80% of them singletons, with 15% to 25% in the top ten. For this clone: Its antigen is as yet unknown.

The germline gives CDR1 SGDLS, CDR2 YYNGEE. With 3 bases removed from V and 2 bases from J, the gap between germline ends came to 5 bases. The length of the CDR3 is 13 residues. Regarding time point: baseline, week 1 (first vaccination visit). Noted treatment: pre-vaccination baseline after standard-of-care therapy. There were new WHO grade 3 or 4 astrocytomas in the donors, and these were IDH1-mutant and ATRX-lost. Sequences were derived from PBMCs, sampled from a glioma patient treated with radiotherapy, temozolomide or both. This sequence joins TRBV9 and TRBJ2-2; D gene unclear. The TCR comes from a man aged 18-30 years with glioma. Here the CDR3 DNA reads TGTGCCAGCAGCGACGGTAACACCGGGGAGCTGTTTTTT. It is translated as CASSDGNTGELFF.